This TCR beta chain came from a study of Tregs in tolerant kidney transplant recipients. Using immunoSEQ multiplex PCR, the repertoire was profiled, and TCRdb retains in-frame clones only, with some absent. The table lists approximately 100,000 clones, roughly 93% of them singletons. In germline, CDR1 is SGHRS, CDR2 YFSETQ. V shed 7 bases and J 3 bases; nucleotides not matched to a gene: 8. CDR3 length: 15 residues. Unstimulated Tregs (CD4+CD25+CD127-) and CD4+CD25- non-Tregs were sorted from PBMCs. General study points: Validation in larger populations is needed because few patients were studied. The most relevant donor-specific Treg TCRbeta repertoire apparently came from expansion with activated donor B cells.

A note on this clone: The antigen is unknown.

The chain employs TRBV5-1 and TRBJ2-3; 10 bases agree with TRBD1. This TCR was recovered from a human donor who received a combined kidney and bone marrow transplant. Sequenced here: CD4+ T cells from blood, sampled before the transplant. Here the CDR3 reads CASGPGQGRTDTQYF. In nucleotides, the CDR3 is TGCGCCAGCGGCCCGGGACAGGGGAGAACAGATACGCAGTATTTT.